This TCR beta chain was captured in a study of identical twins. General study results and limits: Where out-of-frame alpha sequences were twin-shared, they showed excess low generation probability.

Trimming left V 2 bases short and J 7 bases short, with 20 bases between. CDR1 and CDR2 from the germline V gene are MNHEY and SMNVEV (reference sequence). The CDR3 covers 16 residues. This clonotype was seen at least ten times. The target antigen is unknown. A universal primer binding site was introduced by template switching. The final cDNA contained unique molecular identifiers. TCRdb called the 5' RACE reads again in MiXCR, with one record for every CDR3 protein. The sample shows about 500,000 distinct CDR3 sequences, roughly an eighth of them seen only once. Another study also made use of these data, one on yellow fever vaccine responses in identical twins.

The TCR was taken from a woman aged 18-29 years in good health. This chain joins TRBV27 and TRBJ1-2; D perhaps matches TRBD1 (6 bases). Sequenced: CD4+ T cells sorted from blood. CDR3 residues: CASSLKGRGGGFGYTF. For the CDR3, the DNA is TGTGCCAGCAGTTTAAAAGGTCGCGGAGGGGGTTTTGGCTACACCTTC.